Included here is one T cell receptor (beta chain) sequence, with context. The CDR3 is 14 amino acids. Deletions cut 0 bases from V and 3 bases from J, with 11 bases between. CDR1 and CDR2 from the germline V gene are DFQATT and SNEGSKA (reference sequence). Reverse transcription of roughly 0.45 to 1 ug RNA used random hexamers. Across 54 Vbeta and 13 Jbeta, immunoSEQ multiplex PCR amplified TCR beta CDR3. TCRdb redid the calling of the immunoSEQ multiplex PCR reads with MiXCR, one entry per CDR3 protein. The top ten clones hold approximately 0.11% of a sample with fewer than 300,000 distinct CDR3 sequences, 70% to 90% of them seen once. This entry belongs to a study of CD8 T cells in Susac syndrome.

This sequence joins TRBV20-1 and TRBJ1-2; D ambiguous. The source is a human donor with multiple sclerosis. The sample was CD8+ T cells from PBMCs. The CDR3 loop reads CSARDRQDYYGYTF. Written as DNA, the CDR3 is TGCAGTGCTAGAGATCGGCAGGACTACTATGGCTACACCTTC.